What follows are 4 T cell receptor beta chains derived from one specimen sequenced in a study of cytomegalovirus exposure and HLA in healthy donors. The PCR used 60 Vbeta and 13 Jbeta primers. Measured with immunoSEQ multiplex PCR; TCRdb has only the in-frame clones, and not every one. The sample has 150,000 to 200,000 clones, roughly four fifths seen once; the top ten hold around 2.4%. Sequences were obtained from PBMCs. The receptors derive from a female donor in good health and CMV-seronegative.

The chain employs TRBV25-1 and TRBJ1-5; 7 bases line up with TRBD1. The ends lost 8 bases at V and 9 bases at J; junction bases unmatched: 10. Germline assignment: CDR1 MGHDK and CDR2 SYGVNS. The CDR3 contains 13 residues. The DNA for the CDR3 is TGTGCCAGCGGGTGGACAGGCCATACGCCCCAGCATTTT. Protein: CASGWTGHTPQHF. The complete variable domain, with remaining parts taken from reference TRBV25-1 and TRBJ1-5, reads EADIYQTPRYLVIGTGKKITLECSQTMGHDKMYWYQQDPGMELHLIHYSYGVNSTEKGDLSSESTVSRIRTEHFPLTLESARPSHTSQYLCASGWTGHTPQHFGDGTRLSIL.

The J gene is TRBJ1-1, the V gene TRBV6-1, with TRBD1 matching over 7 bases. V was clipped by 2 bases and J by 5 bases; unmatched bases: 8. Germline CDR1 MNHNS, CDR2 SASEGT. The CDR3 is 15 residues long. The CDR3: CASSELRGRGTEAFF. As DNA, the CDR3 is TGTGCCAGCAGTGAATTGAGGGGGCGCGGGACTGAAGCTTTCTTT.

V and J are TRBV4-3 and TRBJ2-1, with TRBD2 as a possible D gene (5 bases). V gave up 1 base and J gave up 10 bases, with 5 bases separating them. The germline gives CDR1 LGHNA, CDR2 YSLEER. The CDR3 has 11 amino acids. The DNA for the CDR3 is TGCGCCAGCAGCCAAGGGAGGGAGCAGTTCTTC. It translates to CASSQGREQFF.

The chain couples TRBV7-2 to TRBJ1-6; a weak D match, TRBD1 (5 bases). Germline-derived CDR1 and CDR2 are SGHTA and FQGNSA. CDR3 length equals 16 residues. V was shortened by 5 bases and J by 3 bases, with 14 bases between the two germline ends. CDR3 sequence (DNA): TGTGCCAGCAGCACTACAGGCCTCCTCTATAATTCACCCCTCCACTTT. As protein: CASSTTGLLYNSPLHF.